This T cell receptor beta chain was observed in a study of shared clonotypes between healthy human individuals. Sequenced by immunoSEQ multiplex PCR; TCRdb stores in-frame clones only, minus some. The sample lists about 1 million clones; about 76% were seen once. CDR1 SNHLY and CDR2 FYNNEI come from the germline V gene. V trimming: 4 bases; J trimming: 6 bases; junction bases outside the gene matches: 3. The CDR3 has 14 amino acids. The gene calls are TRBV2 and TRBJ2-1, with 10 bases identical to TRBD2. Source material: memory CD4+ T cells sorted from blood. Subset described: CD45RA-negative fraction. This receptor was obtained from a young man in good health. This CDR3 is CASSGTSGRNEQFF. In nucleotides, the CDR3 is TGTGCCAGCAGTGGGACTAGCGGCCGCAATGAGCAGTTCTTC.